Listed here are 7 T cell receptor beta chains from one sample, sequenced in a study of identical twins. In TCRdb, the 5' RACE reads were re-called with MiXCR into one record per CDR3 protein. Among about 570,000 distinct CDR3 sequences, around 9.6% were seen once, and the ten largest hold around 3.2%. In addition, the sample was reused for a study of yellow fever vaccine responses in identical twins.

The specimen sequenced was PBMCs. These receptors all stem from a woman aged 18-29 years in good health.

This clonotype was detected ten times or more. The chain carries TRBV3-1 and TRBJ2-3; TRBD2 aligns across 8 bases. V lost 5 bases to trimming and J lost 1 base; unmatched junction nucleotides: 5. The CDR3 runs to 15 residues. CDR1 and CDR2 from the germline V gene are LGHDT and YNNKEL (reference sequence). CDR3 sequence reads: CASSALAGRTDTQYF. CDR3 nucleotide sequence: TGTGCCAGCAGCGCGTTAGCGGGGCGCACAGATACGCAGTATTTT.

This clonotype was picked up a small number of times. The chain uses TRBV19 and TRBJ1-2, with D perhaps matching TRBD1 (6 bases). CDR3 size: 11 residues. The V gene's germline CDR1 is LNHDA and CDR2 SQIVND (reference sequence). V gave up 9 bases and J gave up 4 bases, with 9 bases separating them. The CDR3 DNA reads TGTGCCAGCGGGGACATCTATGGCTACACCTTC. This codes for CASGDIYGYTF. Full variable domain (rest looked up from reference TRBV19 and TRBJ1-2): DGGITQSPKYLFRKEGQNVTLSCEQNLNHDAMYWYRQDPGQGLRLIYYSQIVNDFQKGDIAEGYSVSREKKESFPLTVTSAQKNPTAFYLCASGDIYGYTFGSGTRLTVV.

This clonotype was seen ten or more times. The chain links TRBV6-2 or TRBV6-3 to TRBJ2-2; no definite D call. The germline CDR1 and CDR2 sequences are MNHEY and SVGEGT. The V end was cut by 5 bases, the J end by 6 bases, with 13 bases between. This CDR3 has 14 amino acids. The CDR3 nucleotides read TGTGCCAGCAGTCCGACAAGGGAAGCCGGGGAGCTGTTTTTT. It specifies CASSPTREAGELFF.

This clonotype was seen ten or more times. The J gene is TRBJ2-7, the V gene TRBV6-5, with 11 bases matching TRBD1. The J segment lost 6 bases and the V segment lost 6 bases, leaving 10 bases of the junction unmatched. CDR3 length: 15 amino acids. The germline gives CDR1 MNHEY, CDR2 SVGAGI. The CDR3 DNA is TGTGCCAGCAGCCTGGTGGGGGACAGGGGGGGCGAGCAGTACTTC. Its translation: CASSLVGDRGGEQYF.

The V call is TRBV20-1, the J call TRBJ2-7; D may be TRBD1 or TRBD2 (5 bases each). CDR1 and CDR2 from the germline V gene are DFQATT and SNEGSKA (reference sequence). The CDR3 runs to 15 residues. The V and J ends lost 1 base and 4 bases respectively, with 17 bases between them. The CDR3 spells CSARVLGVYEYEQYF. CDR3 bases: TGCAGTGCTAGAGTACTGGGGGTTTATGAATACGAGCAGTACTTC.

This clonotype was counted many times. The genes are TRBV3-1 and TRBJ2-2, with D hard to call. The CDR3 is 16 amino acids. The V gene lost 8 bases and the J gene lost 0 bases, with 16 bases spanning the gap. Germline V CDR1 and CDR2: LGHDT, YNNKEL (reference sequence). As DNA, the CDR3 is TGTGCCAGCCGTCCACGATTGCGGCCGAACACCGGGGAGCTGTTTTTT. As protein: CASRPRLRPNTGELFF.

The gene calls are TRBV5-1 and TRBJ2-7; the match to TRBD1 covers 7 bases. V shed 0 bases, J shed 2 bases, and the junction held 14 bases outside the gene matches. Germline CDR1 and CDR2: SGHRS and YFSETQ. The CDR3 loop spans 18 amino acids. CDR3 sequence reads: CASSLGWGSGTATYEQYF. CDR3 bases: TGCGCCAGCAGCTTGGGGTGGGGATCCGGGACAGCAACCTACGAGCAGTACTTC.